These 17 T cell receptor beta chains share one sample of origin, sequenced in a study of OX40 agonist ivuxolimab in advanced cancers. The protocol was immunoSEQ multiplex PCR, while the TCRdb copy is restricted to in-frame clones and leaves out a portion. The table includes about 150,000 clones, roughly 91% detected once. This specimen consisted of CD4+ or CD8+ T cells sorted from blood, obtained in a trial of the OX40 agonist ivuxolimab. Receptors originate from an adult with an advanced solid tumor such as melanoma, head and neck, liver or kidney cancer.

This chain links TRBV7-8 with TRBJ2-7, with TRBD2 identical over 9 bases. Per the germline V gene, CDR1 is SGHVS and CDR2 is FQNEAQ. Unmatched junction bases numbered 10, after V lost 2 bases and J lost 2 bases. The CDR3 spans 17 residues. The CDR3 sequence: CASSLRSGLATTYEQYF. The CDR3 DNA reads TGTGCCAGCAGCTTAAGGAGCGGACTAGCGACGACCTACGAGCAGTACTTC.

The chain couples TRBV2 to TRBJ2-3; 9 nucleotides align to TRBD2. There are 15 residues in the CDR3. The ends lost 11 bases at V and 4 bases at J; junction bases unmatched: 13. Germline loops: CDR1 SNHLY, CDR2 FYNNEI. CDR3 DNA sequence: TGTGCCTCCAGGGCGGGAGGGGGCCCCGCAGATACGCAGTATTTT. Protein: CASRAGGGPADTQYF.

This sequence joins TRBV7-3 and TRBJ1-2, with D perhaps TRBD1 (6 bases). With 5 bases removed from V and 0 bases from J, the gap between germline ends came to 13 bases. CDR1 and CDR2 (germline): SGHTA, FQGTGA. CDR3 length: 15 residues. This CDR3 is CASSAYRVSNYGYTF. CDR3 nucleotide sequence: TGTGCCAGCAGCGCCTACAGGGTGTCTAACTATGGCTACACCTTC.

The rearrangement links TRBV7-2 to TRBJ2-5; D may be TRBD2 (6 bases). Germline CDR1 reads SGHTA; CDR2 reads FQGNSA. The CDR3 loop spans 15 amino acids. The V gene lost 2 bases and the J gene lost 5 bases, with 15 bases spanning the gap. The CDR3 sequence: CASSLNQGGRETQYF. CDR3 DNA: TGTGCCAGCAGCTTAAACCAGGGAGGAAGGGAGACCCAGTACTTC.

This sequence joins TRBV30 and TRBJ2-3; TRBD2 aligns across 7 bases. CDR1 and CDR2 (germline): GTSNPN, SVGIG (reference sequence). V lost 4 bases to trimming and J lost 0 bases; unmatched junction nucleotides: 10. The CDR3 is 16 amino acids. The CDR3 sequence is CAWTALASSSTDTQYF. CDR3 DNA sequence: TGTGCCTGGACCGCACTAGCGTCATCTAGCACAGATACGCAGTATTTT. The full variable domain, in which reference TRBV30 and TRBJ2-3 provide the parts outside the CDR3, is SQTIHQWPATLVQPVGSPLSLECTVEGTSNPNLYWYRQAAGRGLQLLFYSVGIGQISSEVPQNLSASRPQDRQFILSSKKLLLSDSGFYLCAWTALASSSTDTQYFGPGTRLTVL.

The chain is built from TRBV2 and TRBJ1-1; 7 bases align to TRBD1. V was clipped by 7 bases and J by 4 bases; unmatched bases: 6. From germline, CDR1 is SNHLY and CDR2 FYNNEI. The CDR3 is made up of 13 amino acids. The CDR3 DNA sequence: TGTGCCAGCATGGGGACAGCAATCACTGAAGCTTTCTTT. Amino acid sequence: CASMGTAITEAFF. Complete variable domain (other parts from reference TRBV2 and TRBJ1-1): EPEVTQTPSHQVTQMGQEVILRCVPISNHLYFYWYRQILGQKVEFLVSFYNNEISEKSEIFDDQFSVERPDGSNFTLKIRSTKLEDSAMYFCASMGTAITEAFFGQGTRLTVV.

The chain has TRBV28 and TRBJ2-2; D gene ambiguous. The ends were cut back, 5 bases at V and 4 bases at J, with 11 bases in the middle. CDR3 size: 14 residues. Germline lookup yields CDR1 MDHEN and CDR2 SYDVKM. CDR3 sequence reads: CASSPPTGTGELFF. The CDR3 coding sequence is TGTGCCAGCAGTCCCCCGACCGGCACCGGGGAGCTGTTTTTT.

The chain links TRBV7-2 to TRBJ1-2; possible D gene TRBD1, 5 bases. V was pared by 4 bases and J by 7 bases, with 10 bases between. The CDR3 covers 12 residues. CDR1 SGHTA and CDR2 FQGNSA come from the germline V gene. The CDR3: CASSSPGRGYTF. CDR3 bases: TGTGCCAGCAGCTCGCCGGGGCGTGGCTACACCTTC.

This chain links TRBV7-2 with TRBJ2-3, with 15 bases fitting TRBD2. The CDR3 spans 17 residues. Germline values: CDR1 SGHTA, CDR2 FQGNSA. After removal of 3 bases from V and 6 bases from J, the junction contained 7 bases not matched to a gene. The CDR3 loop reads CASSLGTSGGRRDTQYF. CDR3 DNA: TGTGCCAGCAGCTTGGGGACTAGCGGGGGGCGGAGGGATACGCAGTATTTT.

The gene calls are TRBV7-2 and TRBJ2-7; D might be TRBD1 or TRBD2, each matching 5 bases. The germline V gene encodes CDR1 SGHTA and CDR2 FQGNSA. This CDR3 has 15 amino acids. The V and J ends lost 5 bases and 1 base respectively, with 15 bases between them. In DNA, the CDR3 is TGTGCCAGCAGCCGGACTCGGGACCGTTCCTACGAGCAGTACTTC. This encodes CASSRTRDRSYEQYF.

This chain joins TRBV20-1 and TRBJ1-4, with D unclear. This CDR3 is built from 11 residues. Germline V gives CDR1 DFQATT, CDR2 SNEGSKA (reference sequence). Trimming took 6 bases from V and 8 from J, leaving 10 bases between them. Here the CDR3 DNA reads TGCAGTGCAAGTAAAAAGGAAAAACTGTTTTTT. It codes for CSASKKEKLFF.

The CDR3 DNA follows: TGTGCCAGCAGGCGGACTAGCTACAATGAGCAGTTCTTC. It translates to CASRRTSYNEQFF. The chain combines TRBV2 with TRBJ2-1, with 7 bases aligning to TRBD2. Germline V CDR1 and CDR2: SNHLY, FYNNEI. V lost 6 bases and J lost 3; bases outside the gene matches: 2. CDR3 length: 13 amino acids. Full variable domain (rest looked up from reference TRBV2 and TRBJ2-1): EPEVTQTPSHQVTQMGQEVILRCVPISNHLYFYWYRQILGQKVEFLVSFYNNEISEKSEIFDDQFSVERPDGSNFTLKIRSTKLEDSAMYFCASRRTSYNEQFFGPGTRLTVL.

The chain is built from TRBV10-3 and TRBJ1-2; TRBD1 agrees at 10 bases. J was trimmed by 5 bases and V by 6 bases; bases with no gene match: 6. The CDR3 totals 14 residues. From germline, CDR1 is ENHRY and CDR2 SYGVKD. For the CDR3, the DNA is TGTGCCATCAGGGAGGGGACAGGGGCATATGGCTACACCTTC. This encodes CAIREGTGAYGYTF.

J is TRBJ2-7 and V is TRBV7-2, with TRBD2 matching 7 bases. The CDR3 consists of 17 residues. Germline trimming cut 4 bases from V and 4 bases from J; bases unmatched to any gene: 16. Looked up from germline, CDR1 is SGHTA and CDR2 is FQGNSA. CDR3 bases: TGTGCCAGCAGCTATGGCACGGGGGGACGGATCTCATACGAGCAGTACTTC. This gives the protein CASSYGTGGRISYEQYF. Looking up the rest from reference TRBV7-2 and TRBJ2-7 gives the full variable domain: GAGVSQSPSNKVTEKGKDVELRCDPISGHTALYWYRQSLGQGLEFLIYFQGNSAPDKSGLPSDRFSAERTGGSVSTLTIQRTQQEDSAVYLCASSYGTGGRISYEQYFGPGTRLTVT.

This sequence joins TRBV19 and TRBJ2-7; 14 bases line up with TRBD2. CDR3 length equals 15 residues. Germline loops: CDR1 LNHDA, CDR2 SQIVND (reference sequence). V lost 5 bases, J lost 6 bases, and 6 bases stayed unmatched. The chain's CDR3 is CASSGGLAGAREQYF. Here the CDR3 DNA reads TGTGCCAGTAGTGGGGGACTAGCGGGAGCCCGCGAGCAGTACTTC.

This clone has a single count. The chain is built from TRBV5-6 and TRBJ1-2; 7 bases are shared with TRBD1. Unmatched junction bases numbered 4, after V lost 1 base and J lost 1 base. This CDR3 spans 15 amino acids. Germline CDR1 reads SGHDT; CDR2 reads YYEEEE. The CDR3 sequence is CASSLPGDSNYGYTF. For the CDR3, the DNA is TGTGCCAGCAGCTTGCCAGGGGACAGTAACTATGGCTACACCTTC.

This chain connects TRBV11-3 to TRBJ2-6; D assignment may be TRBD1 or TRBD2 (5 bases each). The CDR3 runs 15 residues. The germline V gene encodes CDR1 SGHNT and CDR2 YENEEA. Deletions cut 4 bases from V and 1 base from J, with 8 bases between. The CDR3 DNA is TGTGCCAGCAGCTCCGGGGCATCTGGGGCCAACGTCCTGACTTTC. It codes for CASSSGASGANVLTF.